The present TCR beta chain was sequenced within a study of OX40 agonist ivuxolimab in advanced cancers. Produced via immunoSEQ multiplex PCR; TCRdb's table is partial and in-frame only. The sample yields about 52,000 clones, 94% seen once. As regards this clone: Its target is unknown.

General study points: Low normalized T-cell clonal expansion also characterized some of the nonresponders. Clonal expansion by week 6 occurred in CD4+ and CD8+ blood T cells (at 0.1 to 3.0 mg/kg).

The germline CDR1 and CDR2 sequences are MNHEY and SVGAGI. After removal of 5 bases from V and 5 bases from J, the junction contained 4 bases not matched to a gene. This CDR3 is 14 amino acids long. The source material was CD4+ or CD8+ T cells sorted from blood, sampled in a trial of the OX40 agonist ivuxolimab. The clonotype originates from an adult with an advanced solid tumor such as melanoma, head and neck, liver or kidney cancer. The chain has TRBV6-5 and TRBJ2-3; TRBD2 matches at 10 bases. The CDR3 loop is CASSSGRVQDTQYF. CDR3 in DNA: TGTGCCAGCAGTAGCGGGAGGGTGCAAGATACGCAGTATTTT.